The TCR beta chain described here comes from a study of blood T cell repertoires in COVID-19. Study context: Acute and convalescent COVID-19 specimens originated in the United States, Italy and Spain.

While infection was still active, Seattle patients were enrolled and then followed longitudinally. Sequencing used immunoSEQ multiplex PCR; TCRdb keeps in-frame clones, though not all of them. The sample lists under 400,000 clones, approximately 89% occurring once. The CDR3 loop spans 16 amino acids. V gave up 2 bases and J gave up 0 bases, with 8 bases separating them. Germline loops: CDR1 MNHEY, CDR2 SVGAGI. V gene TRBV6-5 combines with J gene TRBJ1-6; no clear D gene. The receptor was isolated from an older woman with COVID-19, enrolled during active disease. The sequenced material came from peripheral blood. CDR3 coding DNA: TGTGCCAGCAGTTACAGGAGTAGCTCCTATAATTCACCCCTCCACTTT. Its protein product is CASSYRSSSYNSPLHF.